The clone carrying this T cell receptor beta chain was observed a single time. Its matching antigen is unknown. Described time point: week 5, during vaccination. Each dose of the vaccine consisted of 300 ug of mutant IDH1 20-mer peptide, with topical imiquimod. Germline CDR1 is MGHRA and CDR2 is YSYEKL. The CDR3 loop spans 16 amino acids. V lost 0 bases and J 1 base, leaving 12 bases between the germline ends. The data stem from a study of a mutant IDH1 vaccine in newly diagnosed glioma. At the level of the study: Vaccines were first given 4-6 weeks after radiotherapy alone, or with temozolomide cycles. Most patients had received both radiotherapy and temozolomide, the prior options being radiotherapy, temozolomide, or both.

TCRdb's copy holds only in-frame clones and misses some; the assay was immunoSEQ multiplex PCR. The table lists around 58,000 clones, 70% to 90% of them singletons. This chain uses TRBV4-1 with TRBJ1-1; maybe TRBD1 (6 bases). This receptor was identified in a man aged 25 to 40 with glioma. The sample here was PBMCs, taken from a glioma patient whose treatment included an IDH1 peptide vaccine. The CDR3 spells CASSQDSGASNTEAFF. CDR3 coding DNA: TGCGCCAGCAGCCAAGATTCGGGGGCGTCGAACACTGAAGCTTTCTTT.